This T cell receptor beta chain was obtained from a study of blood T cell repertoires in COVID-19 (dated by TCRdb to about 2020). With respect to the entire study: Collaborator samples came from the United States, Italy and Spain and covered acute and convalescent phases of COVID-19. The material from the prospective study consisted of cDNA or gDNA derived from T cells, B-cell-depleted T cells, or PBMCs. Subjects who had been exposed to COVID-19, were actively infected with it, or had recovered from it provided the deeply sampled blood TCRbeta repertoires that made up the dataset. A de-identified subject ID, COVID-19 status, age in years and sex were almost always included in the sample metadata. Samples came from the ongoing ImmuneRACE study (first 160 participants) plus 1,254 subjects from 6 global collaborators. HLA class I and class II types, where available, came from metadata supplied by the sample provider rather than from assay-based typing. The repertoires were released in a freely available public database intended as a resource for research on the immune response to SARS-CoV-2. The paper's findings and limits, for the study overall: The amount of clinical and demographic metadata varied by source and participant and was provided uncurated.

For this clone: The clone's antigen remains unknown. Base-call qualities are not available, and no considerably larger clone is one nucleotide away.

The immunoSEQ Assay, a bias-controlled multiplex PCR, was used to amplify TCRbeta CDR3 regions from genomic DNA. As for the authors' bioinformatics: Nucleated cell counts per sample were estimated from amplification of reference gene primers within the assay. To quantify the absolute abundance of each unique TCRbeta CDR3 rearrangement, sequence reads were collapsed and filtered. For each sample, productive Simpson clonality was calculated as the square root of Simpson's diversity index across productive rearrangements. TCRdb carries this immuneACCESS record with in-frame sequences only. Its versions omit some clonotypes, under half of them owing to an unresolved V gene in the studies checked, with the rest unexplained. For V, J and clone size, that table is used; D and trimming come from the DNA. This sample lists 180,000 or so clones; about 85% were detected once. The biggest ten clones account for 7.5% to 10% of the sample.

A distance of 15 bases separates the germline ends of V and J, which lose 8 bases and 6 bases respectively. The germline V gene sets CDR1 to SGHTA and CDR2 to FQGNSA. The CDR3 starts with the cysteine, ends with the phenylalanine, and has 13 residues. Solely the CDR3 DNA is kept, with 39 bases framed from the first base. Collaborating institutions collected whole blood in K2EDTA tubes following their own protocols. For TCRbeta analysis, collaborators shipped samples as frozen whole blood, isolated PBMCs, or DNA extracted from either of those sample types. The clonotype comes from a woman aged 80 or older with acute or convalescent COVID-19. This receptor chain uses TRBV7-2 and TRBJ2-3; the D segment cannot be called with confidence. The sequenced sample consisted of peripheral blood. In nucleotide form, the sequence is TGTGCCAGCGCCCAACCGCCACGGGATACGCAGTATTTT. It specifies CASAQPPRDTQYF.